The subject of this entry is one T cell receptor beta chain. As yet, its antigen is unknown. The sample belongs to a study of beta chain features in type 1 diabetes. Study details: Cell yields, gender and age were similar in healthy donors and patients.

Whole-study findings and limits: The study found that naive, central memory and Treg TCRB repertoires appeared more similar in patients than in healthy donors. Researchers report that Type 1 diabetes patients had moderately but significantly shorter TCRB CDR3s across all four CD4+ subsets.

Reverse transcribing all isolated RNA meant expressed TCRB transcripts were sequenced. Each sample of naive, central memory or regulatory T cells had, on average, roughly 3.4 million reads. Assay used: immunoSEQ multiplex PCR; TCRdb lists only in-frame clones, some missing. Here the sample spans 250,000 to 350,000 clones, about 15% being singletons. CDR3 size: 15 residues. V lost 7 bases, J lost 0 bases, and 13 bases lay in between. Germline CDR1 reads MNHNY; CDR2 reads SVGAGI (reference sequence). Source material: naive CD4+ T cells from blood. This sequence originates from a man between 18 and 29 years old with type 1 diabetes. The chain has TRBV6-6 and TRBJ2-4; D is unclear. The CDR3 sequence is CASTPSLLAKNIQYF. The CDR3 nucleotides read TGTGCCAGCACCCCCTCTCTTTTAGCCAAAAACATTCAGTACTTC.